The 16 T cell receptor beta chains below were found in one sample sequenced in a study of Graves' ophthalmopathy and Graves' hyperthyroidism (dated by TCRdb to the late 2010s). TCRdb records Illumina HiSeq 2000 as the sequencer. TCR beta CDR3 regions were amplified from RNA transcripts for repertoire sequencing. A first-round RT-PCR used HTBI primers with the Qiagen OneStep RT-PCR kit, followed by a second-round multiplex PCR, size selection and purification. The raw public data were reprocessed by TCRdb itself: fastp quality trimming at Q25, MiXCR clonotype calling, in-frame beta chains only. Rows with one shared CDR3 protein collapse into an entry with the most common genes and DNA. Here the sample has around 1,000,000 distinct CDR3 sequences; 35% to 40% occur a single time. Approximately 10% of the sample lies in the top ten. The sample comprised peripheral blood or thyroid tissue (not recorded which). The receptors here all came from an adult man with Graves' hyperthyroidism.

This clonotype showed up many times. This chain links TRBV10-2 with TRBJ1-1, with 10 bases identical to TRBD1. Per germline, CDR1 WSHSY and CDR2 SAAADI. The CDR3 is made up of 15 amino acids. Trimming took 4 bases from V and 1 from J; bases not matched to a gene: 3. The DNA for the CDR3 is TGCGCCAGCAGTGCCCGGGACAGGGGGAACACTGAAGCTTTCTTT. The encoded protein is CASSARDRGNTEAFF.

The genes are TRBV27 and TRBJ1-1, with D possibly matching TRBD1 (5 bases). V dropped 5 bases and J dropped 4 bases, with 20 bases sitting between them. The CDR3 contains 16 residues. Germline assignment: CDR1 MNHEY and CDR2 SMNVEV (reference sequence). The CDR3, as DNA: TGTGCCAGCAGTCCCCAATGGGACGGAAGTCGCACTGAAGCTTTCTTT. The encoded protein is CASSPQWDGSRTEAFF.

Here the CDR3 DNA reads TGTGCCAGCAGCTTGCCGACAGGGAACTATAGAAGGTCACCCCTCCACTTT. Amino acids: CASSLPTGNYRRSPLHF. The chain joins TRBV11-2 to TRBJ1-6; TRBD1 agrees at 7 bases. This CDR3 region has 17 residues. The germline gives CDR1 SGHAT, CDR2 FQNNGV. With V trimmed by 3 bases and J by 10 bases, 15 bases remained unmatched.

The chain uses TRBV28 and TRBJ2-2; maybe TRBD1 (6 bases). The V end lost 3 bases, the J end lost 7 bases, and 21 bases lay between the germline ends. The length of the CDR3 is 17 residues. Germline assignment: CDR1 MDHEN and CDR2 SYDVKM. In DNA, the CDR3 is TGTGCCAGCAGTTTCGGACGGCAGGGGACCCTTGTCGGGGAGCTGTTTTTT. It yields the protein CASSFGRQGTLVGELFF.

V gene TRBV13 combines with J gene TRBJ1-4; possible D gene TRBD1, 5 bases. Germline values: CDR1 PRHDT, CDR2 FYEKMQ (reference sequence). Trimming left V 0 bases short and J 4 bases short, with 12 bases between. This CDR3 has 16 residues. The CDR3 DNA reads TGTGCCAGCAGCTTAGGTGGGGCCGGTCGTAATGAAAAACTGTTTTTT. It yields the protein CASSLGGAGRNEKLFF.

This clonotype was counted at least ten times. For the CDR3, the DNA is TGTGCCAGCAGCTTGGAGACAGGGCCGCGCGAGCAGTACTTC. Its protein product is CASSLETGPREQYF. The J gene is TRBJ2-7, the V gene TRBV7-9, with 7 bases identical to TRBD1. The ends lost 3 bases at V and 6 bases at J; junction bases unmatched: 8. This CDR3 comprises 14 residues. Germline CDR1 is SEHNR and CDR2 is FQNEAQ (reference sequence). Based on the CDR3 plus reference TRBV7-9 and TRBJ2-7, the full variable domain is DTGVSQNPRHKITKRGQNVTFRCDPISEHNRLYWYRQTLGQGPEFLTYFQNEAQLEKSRLLSDRFSAERPKGSFSTLEIQRTEQGDSAMYLCASSLETGPREQYFGPGTRLTVT.

In its sample, this clonotype was seen many times. The chain couples TRBV19 to TRBJ1-5; D is uncertain. The V gene lost 4 bases and the J gene lost 6 bases, with 19 bases spanning the gap. The V gene's germline CDR1 is LNHDA and CDR2 SQIVND (reference sequence). The CDR3 length is 16 residues. Here the CDR3 reads CASSTLSSTGSQPQHF. For the CDR3, the DNA is TGTGCCAGTAGTACCCTATCCTCAACCGGGAGTCAGCCCCAGCATTTT.

V is TRBV6-6 and J is TRBJ2-7, with D maybe TRBD1 (6 bases). V was trimmed by 10 bases and J by 1 base, leaving 14 bases between them. In germline, CDR1 is MNHNY, CDR2 SVGAGI (reference sequence). The CDR3 runs to 13 residues. CDR3 in amino acids: CATRLQGSYEQYF. The CDR3 region has the DNA TGTGCCACCAGACTGCAGGGGTCCTACGAGCAGTACTTC.

The sample holds one count of this clonotype. This rearrangement joins TRBV29-1 to TRBJ2-7; no clear D gene. This CDR3 comprises 12 residues. The V end lost 7 bases, the J end lost 2 bases, and 12 bases lay between the germline ends. The germline V gene has CDR1 SQVTM and CDR2 ANQGSEA. This chain's CDR3 is CSGPDRTYEQYF. CDR3 nucleotide sequence: TGCAGCGGGCCGGACCGAACCTACGAGCAGTACTTC.

A word on this clonotype: Germline and junction disagree at one end, which may indicate a read error. The V call is TRBV4-3, the J call TRBJ1-1, with 8 bases aligning to TRBD1. Germline loops: CDR1 LGHNA, CDR2 YSLEER. The CDR3 spans 16 residues. CDR3 sequence (DNA): TGCGCCAGCAGCCAAGATGAGGGACAGGAGAACACTAAAGCTTTCTTT. Encoded protein: CASSQDEGQENTKAFF.

CDR3 bases: TGTGCCAGCAGCGTAGGGGGACAGAAGAACACTGAAGCTTTCTTT. Protein product: CASSVGGQKNTEAFF. This chain joins TRBV9 and TRBJ1-1, with 7 bases identical to TRBD1. V was clipped by 0 bases and J by 1 base; unmatched bases: 3. CDR3 length: 15 amino acids. CDR1 and CDR2 (germline): SGDLS, YYNGEE.

The V call is TRBV24-1, the J call TRBJ2-7; D is perhaps TRBD1 or TRBD2 (5 bases each). The CDR3 runs 11 residues. The germline gives CDR1 KGHDR, CDR2 SFDVKD. The CDR3 loop is CATSEGNEQYF. In DNA form, the CDR3 reads TGTGCAACAAGCGAGGGGAACGAGCAGTACTTC.

A note on this clonotype: A much bigger clone sits one base away, suggesting this may be a read error. This sequence joins TRBV10-3 and TRBJ1-2; D uncertain. The CDR3 is 14 amino acids. V was cut by 6 bases and J by 8 bases, with 19 bases left in between. The germline V gene has CDR1 ENHRY and CDR2 SYGVKD. In DNA form, the CDR3 reads TGTGCCATCAGAAGAACAACCAAAGGCGACGGCTACACCTTC. Its translation: CAIRRTTKGDGYTF.

The CDR3 protein is CASSLTSPSMGETQYF. CDR3 DNA: TGTGCCAGCAGCTTAACGTCTCCGTCGATGGGGGAGACCCAGTACTTC. V is TRBV7-7 and J is TRBJ2-5; unclear D gene. Looked up from germline, CDR1 is SSHAT and CDR2 is FNYEAQ (reference sequence). There are 16 residues in the CDR3. Trimming pared 2 bases from V and 5 bases from J, leaving 18 bases between. The variable domain in full, completed from reference TRBV7-7 and TRBJ2-5, reads GAGVSQSPRYKVTKRGQDVTLRCDPISSHATLYWYQQALGQGPEFLTYFNYEAQPDKSGLPSDRFSAERPEGSISTLTIQRTEQRDSAMYRCASSLTSPSMGETQYFGPGTRLLVL.

V is TRBV2 and J is TRBJ1-5, with TRBD1 matching over 10 bases. The germline V gene has CDR1 SNHLY and CDR2 FYNNEI. There are 17 residues in the CDR3. Losses at the gene ends were 6 bases for V and 1 base for J; bases not matched to a gene: 9. The DNA for the CDR3 is TGTGCCAGCAGGGGGGACAGGGGAAGGGGGAGCAATCAGCCCCAGCATTTT. It translates to CASRGDRGRGSNQPQHF.

This clonotype has a count of ten or more. J is TRBJ2-7 and V is TRBV20-1; tentative D call: TRBD1 (5 bases). In germline, CDR1 is DFQATT, CDR2 SNEGSKA (reference sequence). V lost 3 bases and J 4 bases, leaving 16 bases between the germline ends. There are 14 residues in the CDR3. The CDR3 here is CSARTATAVYEQYF. CDR3 in DNA: TGCAGTGCTAGGACAGCTACAGCAGTGTACGAGCAGTACTTC.